This passage covers 6 T cell receptor beta chains from one sample sequenced in a study of shared clonotypes between healthy human individuals. This table comes from immunoSEQ multiplex PCR, and its TCRdb copy is limited to in-frame clones, with some not included. Counted here are 450,000 to 500,000 clones, 70% to 80% occurring once; the ten biggest clones make up more than 10%. The sequencing sample was made of PBMCs. These receptors all come from a woman aged 40 to 50 in good health. Some clones in this sample may be carry-over from other donors' samples.

The chain has TRBV5-1 and TRBJ1-1; TRBD1 agrees at 10 bases. The germline V gene encodes CDR1 SGHRS and CDR2 YFSETQ. CDR3 size: 15 residues. V was pared by 4 bases and J by 1 base, with 4 bases of the junction left unmatched. CDR3 nucleotides: TGCGCCAGCAGCACGGGACAGGGGAAGAACACTGAAGCTTTCTTT. Its translation: CASSTGQGKNTEAFF.

This rearrangement joins TRBV27 to TRBJ2-3; a possible D gene is TRBD2 (6 bases). Between the trimmed V and J ends, which lost 5 bases and 2 bases, there was a span of 11 bases. The CDR3 has 14 residues. From germline, CDR1 is MNHEY and CDR2 SMNVEV (reference sequence). The chain's CDR3 is CASSLRLVTDTQYF. The CDR3, as DNA: TGTGCCAGCAGTCTTAGACTAGTCACAGATACGCAGTATTTT.

The chain has TRBV30 and TRBJ1-5; no definite D call. This CDR3 contains 14 residues. Germline lookup yields CDR1 GTSNPN and CDR2 SVGIG (reference sequence). V was pared by 0 bases and J by 3 bases, with 9 bases between. This CDR3 is CAWSVLSLNQPQHF. In DNA form, the CDR3 reads TGTGCCTGGAGTGTACTCAGTCTCAATCAGCCCCAGCATTTT.

The V call is TRBV7-9, the J call TRBJ1-5, with TRBD1 matching over 7 bases. The V gene end was trimmed by 4 bases and the J gene end by 5 bases; junction bases not matched to a gene: 2. The length of the CDR3 is 13 residues. Germline values: CDR1 SEHNR, CDR2 FQNEAQ (reference sequence). The CDR3 DNA reads as TGTGCCAGCAGCTCTCAGGGGGATCAGCCCCAGCATTTT. Translated: CASSSQGDQPQHF.

The gene calls are TRBV29-1 and TRBJ2-5; 8 nucleotides match TRBD1. This CDR3 has 14 amino acids. V shed 1 base, J shed 5 bases, and the junction held 6 bases outside the gene matches. The germline V gene has CDR1 SQVTM and CDR2 ANQGSEA. CDR3: CSVEGGTGSETQYF. The DNA for the CDR3 is TGCAGCGTTGAAGGGGGGACAGGCAGCGAGACCCAGTACTTC. Variable domain in full (rest from reference TRBV29-1 and TRBJ2-5): SAVISQKPSRDICQRGTSLTIQCQVDSQVTMMFWYRQQPGQSLTLIATANQGSEATYESGFVIDKFPISRPNLTFSTLTVSNMSPEDSSIYLCSVEGGTGSETQYFGPGTRLLVL.

The chain links TRBV30 to TRBJ1-5; TRBD1 might be the D (6 bases). CDR1 is GTSNPN and CDR2 is SVGIG in the germline V gene (reference sequence). With 2 bases removed from V and 3 bases from J, the gap between germline ends came to 8 bases. The CDR3 contains 13 residues. CDR3 sequence: CAWSSGDNQPQHF. CDR3 bases: TGTGCCTGGAGTTCAGGGGACAATCAGCCCCAGCATTTT. Combining the CDR3 with reference TRBV30 and TRBJ1-5 gives the whole variable domain SQTIHQWPATLVQPVGSPLSLECTVEGTSNPNLYWYRQAAGRGLQLLFYSVGIGQISSEVPQNLSASRPQDRQFILSSKKLLLSDSGFYLCAWSSGDNQPQHFGDGTRLSIL.